The rows below give T cell receptor beta chains drawn from one sample of a study of T cells in Graves' hyperthyroidism and ophthalmopathy. Using its own MiXCR run on the multiplex PCR reads, TCRdb lists one record per CDR3 protein. Of approximately 520,000 distinct CDR3 sequences detected, roughly a quarter appear once; the ten largest clones hold roughly 10%. The sample comprised blood. These receptors all stem from a woman aged 25-40 years with Graves' ophthalmopathy. Both conserved end residues are part of each CDR3.

TRBV20-1,CSATGTGGNTEAFF
TRBV5-1,CASSVWGNFQETQYF
TRBV7-8,CASSHPDRGGTEAFF
TRBV20-1,CSARDRQTGDTIYF
TRBV20-1,CSATRGLTSGDYETQYF
TRBV29-1,CSVEYTHRGKDGYTF
TRBV27,CASMWGFGTENYEQYF
TRBV20-1,CSARDRRTIVGYGYTF
TRBV6-2/TRBV6-3,CASRRTGEYEQYF
TRBV6-1,CASSPAGGINQPQHF
TRBV10-3,CAISVDRGYYGYTF
TRBV6-1,CASKGPGQALSYGYTF
TRBV18,CASSRAPGQGQYEQYF
TRBV24-1,CATSDLAGNTGELFF
TRBV7-3,CASSPGQGMNTEAFF
TRBV20-1,CSAISPGKQPQHF
TRBV6-1,CASSRGLAGDYEQYF
TRBV7-8,CVSSGPGILFFEAFF
TRBV29-1,CSGTGTSAAGELFF
TRBV12-3/TRBV12-4,CASSPLQGVQPQHF
TRBV11-2,CASSLDPRAGARYEQYF
TRBV6-1,CASSEALPWLVGTEAFF
TRBV6-5,CASSYKGSRTPNYGYTF
TRBV7-9,CASSLDSLYGYTF
TRBV25-1,CASGGDREYEQYF
TRBV5-1,CASRGGREETQYF
TRBV29-1,CSVEQQGGLNSEAFF
TRBV7-9,CASSPWGIETQYF
TRBV5-8,CASSLGPANEAFF
TRBV28,CASSSLAGPYQWMNTEAFF
TRBV29-1,CSVVRGGTEAFF
TRBV28,CASSPRGSGSLNEQYF
TRBV6-4,CASSVGTVDFSGNTIYF